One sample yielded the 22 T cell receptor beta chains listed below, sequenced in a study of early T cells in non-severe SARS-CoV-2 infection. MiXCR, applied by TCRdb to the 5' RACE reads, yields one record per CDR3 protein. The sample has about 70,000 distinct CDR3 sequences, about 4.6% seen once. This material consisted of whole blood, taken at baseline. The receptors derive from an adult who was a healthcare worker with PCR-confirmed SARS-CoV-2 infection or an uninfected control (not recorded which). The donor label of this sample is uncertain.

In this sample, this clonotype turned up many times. CDR3 coding DNA: TGTGCCAGCAGCGTAGCCCTCAATTCACCCCTCCACTTT. Its protein is CASSVALNSPLHF. V gene TRBV9 combines with J gene TRBJ1-6; D uncertain. The CDR3 is made up of 13 amino acids. Trimming took 0 bases from V and 7 from J, leaving 5 bases between them. Germline V gene lookup returns CDR1 SGDLS and CDR2 YYNGEE.

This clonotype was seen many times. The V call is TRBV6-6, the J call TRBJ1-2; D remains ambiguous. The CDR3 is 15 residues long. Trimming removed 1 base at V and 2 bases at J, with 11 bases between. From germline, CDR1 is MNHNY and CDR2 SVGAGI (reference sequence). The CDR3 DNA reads TGTGCCAGCAGTTACTGGGATGGGTCGAACTATGGCTACACCTTC. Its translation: CASSYWDGSNYGYTF.

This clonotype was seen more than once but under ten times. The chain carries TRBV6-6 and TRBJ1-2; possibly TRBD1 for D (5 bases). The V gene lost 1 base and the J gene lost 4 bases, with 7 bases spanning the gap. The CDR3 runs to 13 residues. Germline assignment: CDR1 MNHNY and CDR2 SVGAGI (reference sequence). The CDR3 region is CASSYLDSYGYTF. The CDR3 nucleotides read TGTGCCAGCAGTTACTTAGACAGCTATGGCTACACCTTC.

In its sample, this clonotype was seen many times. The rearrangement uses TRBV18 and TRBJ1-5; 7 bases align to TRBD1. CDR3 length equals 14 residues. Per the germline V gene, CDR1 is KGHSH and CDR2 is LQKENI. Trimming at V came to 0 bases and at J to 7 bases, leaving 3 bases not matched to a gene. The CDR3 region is CASSPPQGEQPQHF. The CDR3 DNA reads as TGTGCCAGCTCACCACCTCAGGGGGAGCAGCCCCAGCATTTT.

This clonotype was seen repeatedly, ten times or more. In DNA form, the CDR3 reads TGCGCCAGCAGCCAAGAGCCCGGCTCCGGGGCCAACGTCCTGACTTTC. It yields the protein CASSQEPGSGANVLTF. The V and J genes are TRBV4-3 and TRBJ2-6; D is unresolved. Germline CDR1 reads LGHNA; CDR2 reads YSLEER. Between the trimmed V and J ends, which lost 0 bases and 4 bases, there was a span of 10 bases. This CDR3 comprises 16 residues.

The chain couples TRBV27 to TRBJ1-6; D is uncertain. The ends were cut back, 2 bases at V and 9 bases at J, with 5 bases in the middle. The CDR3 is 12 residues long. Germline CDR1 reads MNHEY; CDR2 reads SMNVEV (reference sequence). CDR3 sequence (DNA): TGTGCCAGCAGTTTACTGCGTTCACCCCTCCACTTT. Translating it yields CASSLLRSPLHF.

CDR3 sequence reads: CASSFSGQNTEAFF. In nucleotides, the CDR3 is TGTGCCAGCAGCTTTTCCGGACAAAACACTGAAGCTTTCTTT. The chain recombines TRBV5-5 with TRBJ1-1, with a weak D call TRBD1 (5 bases). The CDR3 has 14 residues. Germline V gives CDR1 SGHKS, CDR2 YYEKEE (reference sequence). Trimming stripped 2 bases from V and 2 bases from J, with 10 bases between.

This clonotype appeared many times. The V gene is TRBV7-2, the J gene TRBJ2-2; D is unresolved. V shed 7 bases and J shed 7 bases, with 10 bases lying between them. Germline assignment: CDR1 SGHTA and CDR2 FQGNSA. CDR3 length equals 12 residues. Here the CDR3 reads CASTITLGELFF. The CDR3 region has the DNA TGTGCCAGCACCATAACACTCGGGGAGCTGTTTTTT.

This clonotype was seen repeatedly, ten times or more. CDR3 loop: CASSPWGELNTEAFF. The DNA of the CDR3 is TGTGCCAGCAGTCCGTGGGGAGAACTGAACACTGAAGCTTTCTTT. V gene TRBV28 combines with J gene TRBJ1-1, with D hard to call. This CDR3 region has 15 residues. The V gene lost 5 bases and the J gene lost 0 bases, with 13 bases spanning the gap. Looked up from germline, CDR1 is MDHEN and CDR2 is SYDVKM.

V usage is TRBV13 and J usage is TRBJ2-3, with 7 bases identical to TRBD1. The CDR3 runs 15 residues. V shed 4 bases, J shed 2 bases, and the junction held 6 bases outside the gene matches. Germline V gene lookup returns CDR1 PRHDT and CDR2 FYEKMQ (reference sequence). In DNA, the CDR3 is TGTGCCAGCAGCTCGGGACAGCTCCTCACAGATACGCAGTATTTT. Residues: CASSSGQLLTDTQYF.

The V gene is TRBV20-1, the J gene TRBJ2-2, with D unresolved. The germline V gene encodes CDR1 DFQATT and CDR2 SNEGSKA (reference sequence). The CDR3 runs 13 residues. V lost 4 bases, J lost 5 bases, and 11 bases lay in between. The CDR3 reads CSAKMVDTGELFF. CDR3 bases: TGCAGTGCTAAAATGGTTGATACCGGGGAGCTGTTTTTT.

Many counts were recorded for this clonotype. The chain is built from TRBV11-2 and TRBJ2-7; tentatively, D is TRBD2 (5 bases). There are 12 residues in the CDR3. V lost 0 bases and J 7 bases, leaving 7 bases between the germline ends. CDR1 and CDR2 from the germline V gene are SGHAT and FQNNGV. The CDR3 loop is CASSLDRGEQYF. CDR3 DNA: TGTGCCAGCAGCTTAGATAGAGGGGAGCAGTACTTC.

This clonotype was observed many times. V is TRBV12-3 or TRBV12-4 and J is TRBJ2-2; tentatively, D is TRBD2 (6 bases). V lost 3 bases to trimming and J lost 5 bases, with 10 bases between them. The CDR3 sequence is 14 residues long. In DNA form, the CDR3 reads TGTGCCAGCAGTTTCGCGGGATTTACCGGGGAGCTGTTTTTT. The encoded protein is CASSFAGFTGELFF.

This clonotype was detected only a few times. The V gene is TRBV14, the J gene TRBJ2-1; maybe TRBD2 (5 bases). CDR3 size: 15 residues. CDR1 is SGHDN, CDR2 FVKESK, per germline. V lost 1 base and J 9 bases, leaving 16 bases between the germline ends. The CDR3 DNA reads TGTGCCAGCAGCCAAGGGACTGGCAACTGGGGTGAGCAGTTCTTC. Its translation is CASSQGTGNWGEQFF. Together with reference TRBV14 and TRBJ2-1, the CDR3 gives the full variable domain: EAGVTQFPSHSVIEKGQTVTLRCDPISGHDNLYWYRRVMGKEIKFLLHFVKESKQDESGMPNNRFLAERTGGTYSTLKVQPAELEDSGVYFCASSQGTGNWGEQFFGPGTRLTVL.

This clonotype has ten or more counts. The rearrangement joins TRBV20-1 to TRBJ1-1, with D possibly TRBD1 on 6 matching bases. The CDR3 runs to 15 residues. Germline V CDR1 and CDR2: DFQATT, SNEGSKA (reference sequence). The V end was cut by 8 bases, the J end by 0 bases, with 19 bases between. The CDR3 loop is CSHRGDDSMNTEAFF. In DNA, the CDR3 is TGCAGTCATAGGGGGGATGATTCCATGAACACTGAAGCTTTCTTT.

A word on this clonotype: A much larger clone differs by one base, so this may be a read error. As DNA, the CDR3 is TGTGCCAGCAGTGACTATCTGGGACAGTTCACAGATACGCAGTATTTT. Protein product: CASSDYLGQFTDTQYF. V gene TRBV6-4 combines with J gene TRBJ2-3; TRBD1 matches 7 bases. The V gene end was trimmed by 1 base and the J gene end by 2 bases; junction bases not matched to a gene: 6. CDR3 length equals 16 residues. Germline V gives CDR1 MRHNA, CDR2 SNTAGT.

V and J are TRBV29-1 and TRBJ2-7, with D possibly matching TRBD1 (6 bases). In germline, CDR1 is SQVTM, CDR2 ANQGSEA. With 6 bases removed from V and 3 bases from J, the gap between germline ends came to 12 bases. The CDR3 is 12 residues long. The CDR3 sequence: CSVKGQGYEQYF. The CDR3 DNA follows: TGCAGCGTCAAGGGACAAGGCTACGAGCAGTACTTC.

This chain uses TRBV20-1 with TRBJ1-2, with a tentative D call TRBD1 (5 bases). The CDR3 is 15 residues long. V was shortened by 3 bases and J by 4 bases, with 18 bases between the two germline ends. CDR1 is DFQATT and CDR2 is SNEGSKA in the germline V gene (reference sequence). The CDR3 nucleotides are TGCAGTGCTAGCACCTACGGACAAATCCCCTATGGCTACACCTTC. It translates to CSASTYGQIPYGYTF.

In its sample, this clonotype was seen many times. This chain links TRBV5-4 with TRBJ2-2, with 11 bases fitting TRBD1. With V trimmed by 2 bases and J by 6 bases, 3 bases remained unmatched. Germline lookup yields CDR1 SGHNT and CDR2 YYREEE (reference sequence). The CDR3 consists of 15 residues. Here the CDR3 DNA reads TGTGCCAGCAGCTTAGGACAGGGGGCAGCCGGGGAGCTGTTTTTT. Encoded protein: CASSLGQGAAGELFF. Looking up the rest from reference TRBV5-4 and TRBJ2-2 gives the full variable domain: ETGVTQSPTHLIKTRGQQVTLRCSSQSGHNTVSWYQQALGQGPQFIFQYYREEENGRGNFPPRFSGLQFPNYSSELNVNALELDDSALYLCASSLGQGAAGELFFGEGSRLTVL.

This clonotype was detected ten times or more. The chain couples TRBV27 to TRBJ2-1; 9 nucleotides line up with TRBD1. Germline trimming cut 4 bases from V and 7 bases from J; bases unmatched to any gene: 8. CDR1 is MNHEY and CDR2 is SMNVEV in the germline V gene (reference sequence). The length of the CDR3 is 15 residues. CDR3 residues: CASSSDRGVGNEQFF. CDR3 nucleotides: TGTGCCAGCAGTTCGGACAGGGGCGTTGGGAATGAGCAGTTCTTC.

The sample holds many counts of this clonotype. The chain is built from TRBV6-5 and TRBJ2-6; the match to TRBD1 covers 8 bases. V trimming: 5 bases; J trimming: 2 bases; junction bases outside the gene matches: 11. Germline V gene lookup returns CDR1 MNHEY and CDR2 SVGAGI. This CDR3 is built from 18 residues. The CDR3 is CASSLLRQGLPGANVLTF. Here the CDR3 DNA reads TGTGCCAGCAGTCTGCTTCGACAGGGGCTACCTGGGGCCAACGTCCTGACTTTC.

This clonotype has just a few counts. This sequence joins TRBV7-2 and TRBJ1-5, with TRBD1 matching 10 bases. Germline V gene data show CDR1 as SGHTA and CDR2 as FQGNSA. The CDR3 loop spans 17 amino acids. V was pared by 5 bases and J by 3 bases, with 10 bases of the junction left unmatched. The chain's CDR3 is CASSTRTGGLSNQPQHF. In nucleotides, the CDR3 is TGTGCCAGCAGCACCCGGACAGGGGGTTTATCCAATCAGCCCCAGCATTTT.